The following is a T cell receptor (beta chain) sequence with its context. As handled by the study authors: Amplification of reference gene primers provided the estimated nucleated cell counts. Produced via immunoSEQ multiplex PCR; TCRdb's table is partial and in-frame only. The V and J calls and clone size come from that table; D and trimming were worked out from the DNA. Counted here are around 330,000 clones, over 85% occurring once; the ten biggest clones make up roughly 2.6%. Germline V gene sequence: CDR1 LGHNA, CDR2 YNFKEQ. This CDR3 has 15 amino acids. V lost 2 bases to trimming and J lost 4 bases; unmatched junction nucleotides: 7. The data belong to a study of blood T cell repertoires in COVID-19.

The origin of this receptor is a man in his 60s who had recovered from COVID-19. Material for sequencing was PBMCs or T cells enriched from blood (not recorded which). The chain links TRBV4-2 to TRBJ2-7; TRBD2 matches 8 bases. CDR3 DNA: TGTGCCAGCAGCCAACAGACTAGCGCAACATACGAGCAGTACTTC. It is translated as CASSQQTSATYEQYF.